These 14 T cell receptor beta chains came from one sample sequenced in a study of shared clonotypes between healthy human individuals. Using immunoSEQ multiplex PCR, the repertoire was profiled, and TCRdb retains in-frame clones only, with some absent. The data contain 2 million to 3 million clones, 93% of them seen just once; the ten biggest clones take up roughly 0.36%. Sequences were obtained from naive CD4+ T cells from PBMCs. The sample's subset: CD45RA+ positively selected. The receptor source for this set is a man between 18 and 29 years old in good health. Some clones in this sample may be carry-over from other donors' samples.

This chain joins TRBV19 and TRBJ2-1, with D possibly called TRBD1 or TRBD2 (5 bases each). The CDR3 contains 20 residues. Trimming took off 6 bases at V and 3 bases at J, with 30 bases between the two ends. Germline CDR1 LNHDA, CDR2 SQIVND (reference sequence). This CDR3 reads CASRSGRGDGLGKRYNEQFF. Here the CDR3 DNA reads TGTGCCAGTAGATCCGGTAGAGGGGACGGATTGGGGAAACGCTACAATGAGCAGTTCTTC.

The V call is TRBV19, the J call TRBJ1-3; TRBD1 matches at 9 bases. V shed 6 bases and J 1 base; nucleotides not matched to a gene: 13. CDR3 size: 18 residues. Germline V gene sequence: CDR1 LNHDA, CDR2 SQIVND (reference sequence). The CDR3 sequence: CASRKTGGARKSGNTIYF. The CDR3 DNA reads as TGTGCCAGTAGGAAGACAGGGGGAGCGAGGAAATCTGGAAACACCATATATTTT.

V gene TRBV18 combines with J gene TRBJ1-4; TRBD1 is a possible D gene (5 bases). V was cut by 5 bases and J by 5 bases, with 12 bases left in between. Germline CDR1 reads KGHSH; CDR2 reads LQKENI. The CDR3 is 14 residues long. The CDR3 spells CASSSAGMNEKLFF. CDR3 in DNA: TGTGCCAGCTCAAGTGCAGGGATGAATGAAAAACTGTTTTTT. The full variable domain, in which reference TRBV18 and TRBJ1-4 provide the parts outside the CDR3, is NAGVMQNPRHLVRRRGQEARLRCSPMKGHSHVYWYRQLPEEGLKFMVYLQKENIIDESGMPKERFSAEFPKEGPSILRIQQVVRGDSAAYFCASSSAGMNEKLFFGSGTQLSVL.

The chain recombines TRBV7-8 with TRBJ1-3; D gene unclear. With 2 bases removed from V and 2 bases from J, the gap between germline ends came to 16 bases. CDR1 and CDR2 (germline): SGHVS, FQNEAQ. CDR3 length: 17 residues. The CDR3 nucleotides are TGTGCCAGCAGCTTATTAGGATTCCATGCCGCTGGAAACACCATATATTTT. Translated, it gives CASSLLGFHAAGNTIYF.

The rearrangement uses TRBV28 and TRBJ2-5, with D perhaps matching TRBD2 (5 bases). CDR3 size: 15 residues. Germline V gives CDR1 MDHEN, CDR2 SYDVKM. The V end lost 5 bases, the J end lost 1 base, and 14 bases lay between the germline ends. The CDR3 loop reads CASSGLYSLQETQYF. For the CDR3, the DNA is TGTGCCAGCAGTGGACTGTACAGCCTCCAAGAGACCCAGTACTTC.

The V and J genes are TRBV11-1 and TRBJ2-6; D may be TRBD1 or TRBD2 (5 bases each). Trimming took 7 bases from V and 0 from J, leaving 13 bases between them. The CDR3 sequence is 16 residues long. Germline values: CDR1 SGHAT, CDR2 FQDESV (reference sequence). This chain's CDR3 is CASNRDRYSGANVLTF. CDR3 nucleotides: TGTGCCAGCAATAGGGACCGCTACTCTGGGGCCAACGTCCTGACTTTC.

The DNA of the CDR3 is TGTGCCAGCATTCCATCCGGGGGCGAATACACTGAAGCTTTCTTT. Amino acids: CASIPSGGEYTEAFF. The chain links TRBV6-6 to TRBJ1-1; tentative D call: TRBD1 (6 bases). V lost 7 bases to trimming and J lost 3 bases, with 18 bases between them. This CDR3 comprises 15 residues. CDR1 is MNHNY and CDR2 is SVGAGI in the germline V gene (reference sequence).

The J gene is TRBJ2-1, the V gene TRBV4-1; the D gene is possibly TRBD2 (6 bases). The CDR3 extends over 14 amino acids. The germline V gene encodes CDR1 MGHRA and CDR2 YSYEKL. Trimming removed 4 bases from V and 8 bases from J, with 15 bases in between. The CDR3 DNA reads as TGCGCCAGCAGCCCCGGGTTAGCGGCCTATGAGCAGTTCTTC. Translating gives CASSPGLAAYEQFF.

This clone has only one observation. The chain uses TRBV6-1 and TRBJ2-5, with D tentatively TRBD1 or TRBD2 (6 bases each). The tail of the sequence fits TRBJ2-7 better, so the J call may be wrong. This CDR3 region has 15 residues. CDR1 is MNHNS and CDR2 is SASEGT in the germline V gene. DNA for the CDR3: TGTGCCAGCAGTGAACGGACCGGGGGCCCCTCCGAGCAGTACTTC. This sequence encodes CASSERTGGPSEQYF.

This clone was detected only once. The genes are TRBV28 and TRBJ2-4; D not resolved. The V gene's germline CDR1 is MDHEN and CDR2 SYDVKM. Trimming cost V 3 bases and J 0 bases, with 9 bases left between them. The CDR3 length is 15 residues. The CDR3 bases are TGTGCCAGCAGTTTGTGGAGTCTAGCCAAAAACATTCAGTACTTC. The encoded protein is CASSLWSLAKNIQYF.

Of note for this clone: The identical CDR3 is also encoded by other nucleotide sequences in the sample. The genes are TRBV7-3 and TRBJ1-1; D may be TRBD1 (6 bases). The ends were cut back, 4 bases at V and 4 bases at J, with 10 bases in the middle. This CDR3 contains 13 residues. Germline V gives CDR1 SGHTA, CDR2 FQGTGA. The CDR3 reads CASSSQGGTEAFF. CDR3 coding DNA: TGTGCCAGCAGCTCACAAGGGGGCACTGAAGCTTTCTTT.

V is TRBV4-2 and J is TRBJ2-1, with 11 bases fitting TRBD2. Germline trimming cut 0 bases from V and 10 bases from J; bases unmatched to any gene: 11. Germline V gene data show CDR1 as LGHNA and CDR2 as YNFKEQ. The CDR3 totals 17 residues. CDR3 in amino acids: CASSQEISGRARGEQFF. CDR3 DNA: TGTGCCAGCAGCCAAGAGATTAGCGGGAGGGCCCGCGGAGAGCAGTTCTTC.

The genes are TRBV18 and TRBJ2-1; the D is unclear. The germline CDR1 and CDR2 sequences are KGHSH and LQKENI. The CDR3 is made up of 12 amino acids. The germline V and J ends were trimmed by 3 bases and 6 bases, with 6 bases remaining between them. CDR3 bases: TGTGCCAGCTCACCCGGCCCCAATGAGCAGTTCTTC. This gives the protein CASSPGPNEQFF.

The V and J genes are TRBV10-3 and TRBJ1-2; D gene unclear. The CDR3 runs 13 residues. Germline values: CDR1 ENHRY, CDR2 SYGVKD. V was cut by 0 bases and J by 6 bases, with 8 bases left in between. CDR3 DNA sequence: TGTGCCATCAGTGAGTCAGGGATTGATGGCTACACCTTC. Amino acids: CAISESGIDGYTF.